This T cell receptor beta chain was recorded in a study of T cells after yellow fever vaccination. The overall study: With SMART-Seq v4 Ultra Low Input, the fractions containing low cell numbers were prepared. Study results and limitations: Across the CD4 and CD8 compartments, a small share of clonotypes was present in both. Any FACS-sorted repertoire could hold abundant clonotypes that contaminate it from the bulk population.

Details on this clonotype: What it recognizes is unknown.

TCRdb itself ran the 5' RACE reads through MiXCR, one entry per CDR3 protein. The profile covers a few hundred thousand distinct CDR3 sequences, with approximately 4.5% appearing a single time and less than 20% taken by the ten largest. The germline V gene encodes CDR1 ENHRY and CDR2 SYGVKD. The ends were cut back, 5 bases at V and 3 bases at J, with 16 bases in the middle. The CDR3 has 16 amino acids. This specimen consisted of PBMCs, obtained 15 days after the yellow fever booster vaccination. The chain couples TRBV10-3 to TRBJ2-2; a possible D gene is TRBD1 (5 bases). This receptor was obtained from a man between 18 and 35 years old who received the YFV17D yellow fever vaccine. This chain's CDR3 is CAISRTQGADTGELFF. Here the CDR3 DNA reads TGTGCCATCAGTCGTACTCAAGGGGCGGACACCGGGGAGCTGTTTTTT.